Detailed here is one T cell receptor beta chain. This sample was taken from a study of blood T cell repertoires in COVID-19. Study in general: The United States, Italy and Spain provided the acute and convalescent COVID-19 samples.

The protocol was immunoSEQ multiplex PCR, while the TCRdb copy is restricted to in-frame clones and leaves out a portion. The sample lists approximately 110,000 clones, approximately 85% seen once, with around 3% in the top ten. The germline gives CDR1 SGHRS, CDR2 YFSETQ. V was clipped by 4 bases and J by 3 bases, with 14 bases between them. This CDR3 is 15 amino acids long. This clonotype was sampled from a woman of 80 years or more with COVID-19, enrolled during active disease. Sequenced input: peripheral blood. The chain uses TRBV5-1 and TRBJ2-1, with D tentatively TRBD2 (6 bases). CDR3 nucleotides: TGCGCCAGCAGCCAGAGCGGGCCAAACTACAATGAGCAGTTCTTC. Translated: CASSQSGPNYNEQFF. The variable domain in full, with the rest retrieved from reference TRBV5-1 and TRBJ2-1, is KAGVTQTPRYLIKTRGQQVTLSCSPISGHRSVSWYQQTPGQGLQFLFEYFSETQRNKGNFPGRFSGRQFSNSRSEMNVSTLELGDSALYLCASSQSGPNYNEQFFGPGTRLTVL.